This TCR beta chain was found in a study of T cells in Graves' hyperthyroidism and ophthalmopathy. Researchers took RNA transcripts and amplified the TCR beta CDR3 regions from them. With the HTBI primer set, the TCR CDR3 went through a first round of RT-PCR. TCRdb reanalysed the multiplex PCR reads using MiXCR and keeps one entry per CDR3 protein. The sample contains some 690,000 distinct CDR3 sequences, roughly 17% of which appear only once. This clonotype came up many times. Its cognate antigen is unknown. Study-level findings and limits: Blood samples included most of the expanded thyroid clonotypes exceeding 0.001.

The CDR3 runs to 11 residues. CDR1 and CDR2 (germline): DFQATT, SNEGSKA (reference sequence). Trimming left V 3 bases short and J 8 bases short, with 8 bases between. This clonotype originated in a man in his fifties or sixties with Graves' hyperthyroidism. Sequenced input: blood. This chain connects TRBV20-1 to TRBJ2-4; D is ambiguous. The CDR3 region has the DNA TGCAGTGCTAGCGGCCGAGACATTCAGTACTTC. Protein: CSASGRDIQYF.